The 24 T cell receptor beta chains reported below all come from one sample, sequenced in a study of T-cell memory formation after mild COVID-19. TCRdb passed the 5' RACE reads through MiXCR, listing each CDR3 protein once. Among some 450,000 distinct CDR3 sequences listed, around 19% were seen once. Sequencing was performed on PBMCs or a T cell subset sorted from them (not recorded which). The receptor source for this set is an adult woman who had mild COVID-19 (a few samples of this study predate the infection). Cell type and time point are not known.

This clonotype showed up just a few times. V is TRBV24-1 and J is TRBJ2-1; 8 bases are a match to TRBD2. Germline V lookup: CDR1 KGHDR, CDR2 SFDVKD. The CDR3 sequence is 15 residues long. Trimming removed 3 bases from V and 10 bases from J; junction bases left unmatched: 10. This CDR3 is CATSDPLTSGREQFF. The CDR3 DNA sequence: TGTGCCACCAGTGATCCCCTCACTAGCGGTAGAGAGCAGTTCTTC.

The chain recombines TRBV24-1 with TRBJ2-1; 10 bases map to TRBD1. The CDR3 covers 16 residues. CDR1 KGHDR and CDR2 SFDVKD come from the germline V gene. V lost 4 bases and J lost 3; bases outside the gene matches: 5. The CDR3 spells CATSDRTGGYYNEQFF. The DNA of the CDR3 is TGTGCCACCAGTGACCGGACAGGGGGATACTACAATGAGCAGTTCTTC.

The chain links TRBV19 to TRBJ1-2; D gene ambiguous. CDR1 and CDR2 from the germline V gene are LNHDA and SQIVND (reference sequence). The V gene lost 1 base and the J gene lost 1 base, with 4 bases spanning the gap. This CDR3 comprises 13 residues. The CDR3, as DNA: TGTGCCAGTAGTATAGGGGTTAACTATGGCTACACCTTC. Its protein product is CASSIGVNYGYTF.

The chain has TRBV6-6 and TRBJ1-1, with D unclear. The CDR3 is 15 amino acids. Trimming removed 0 bases at V and 6 bases at J, with 14 bases between. Germline CDR1 is MNHNY and CDR2 is SVGAGI (reference sequence). The CDR3 here is CASSYSIVGFAEAFF. CDR3 nucleotide sequence: TGTGCCAGCAGTTACTCGATCGTAGGCTTCGCTGAAGCTTTCTTT.

This clonotype was recorded many times. The chain recombines TRBV12-3 or TRBV12-4 with TRBJ1-1, with D possibly being TRBD1 (6 bases). The CDR3 is made up of 16 amino acids. V was clipped by 6 bases and J by 1 base, with 18 bases between them. CDR3: CASSPNQQGRNTEAFF. CDR3 coding DNA: TGTGCCAGCAGCCCAAATCAACAGGGCAGGAACACTGAAGCTTTCTTT.

V usage is TRBV7-8 and J usage is TRBJ2-2; perhaps TRBD2 as D (5 bases). This CDR3 is built from 14 residues. The ends were cut back, 6 bases at V and 6 bases at J, with 14 bases in the middle. Germline-derived CDR1 and CDR2 are SGHVS and FQNEAQ. The CDR3 spells CASRISSSSGELFF. The CDR3 DNA follows: TGTGCCAGCAGAATCTCTAGCTCTTCCGGGGAGCTGTTTTTT.

The V gene is TRBV12-3 or TRBV12-4, the J gene TRBJ2-7, with a weak D call TRBD2 (6 bases). This CDR3 is built from 17 residues. Trimming pared 4 bases from V and 0 bases from J, leaving 19 bases between. CDR3 loop: CASSSDRSGPLSYEQYF. The CDR3 DNA follows: TGTGCCAGCAGTTCCGACCGAAGCGGGCCTCTCTCCTACGAGCAGTACTTC.

The chain joins TRBV20-1 to TRBJ2-2; the match to TRBD2 covers 10 bases. The CDR3 has 17 amino acids. Looked up from germline, CDR1 is DFQATT and CDR2 is SNEGSKA (reference sequence). V shed 5 bases, J shed 4 bases, and the junction held 13 bases outside the gene matches. CDR3 in DNA: TGCAGTGCTCCGATCAGGGTAGCGGGGGGACCCACCGGGGAGCTGTTTTTT. Translation gives CSAPIRVAGGPTGELFF.

This clonotype was seen a handful of times. V is TRBV7-9 and J is TRBJ2-3, with 10 bases aligning to TRBD2. The CDR3 spans 19 residues. Trimming took 4 bases from V and 3 from J; bases not matched to a gene: 16. CDR1 is SEHNR, CDR2 FQNEAQ, per germline (reference sequence). The CDR3 DNA sequence: TGTGCCAGCAGCTATGGGCTAGCGGGAGCCTCCGAGGGGACAGATACGCAGTATTTT. It encodes CASSYGLAGASEGTDTQYF.

This clonotype was detected only a few times. The rearrangement joins TRBV7-9 to TRBJ1-4; TRBD1 matches at 9 bases. The germline V gene encodes CDR1 SEHNR and CDR2 FQNEAQ (reference sequence). V lost 8 bases and J lost 2; bases outside the gene matches: 6. The CDR3 is made up of 15 amino acids. For the CDR3, the DNA is TGTGCCAGCGTCACAGGGGGCGCGACTAATGAAAAACTGTTTTTT. Its translation is CASVTGGATNEKLFF.

This clonotype was detected many times. CDR3 coding DNA: TGCAGTGCTGATTCCTCGACAGGGATCACTGAAGCTTTCTTT. Translated, it gives CSADSSTGITEAFF. The rearrangement links TRBV20-1 to TRBJ1-1; TRBD1 matches 7 bases. CDR1 is DFQATT and CDR2 is SNEGSKA in the germline V gene (reference sequence). Trimming at V came to 5 bases and at J to 4 bases, leaving 10 bases not matched to a gene. The CDR3 is 14 residues long.

The genes are TRBV10-1 and TRBJ2-7; 7 bases agree with TRBD1. CDR3 length: 14 residues. Germline CDR1 WNHNN, CDR2 SYGVQD (reference sequence). The junction had 7 bases not matched to a gene; V was cut back by 3 bases and J by 5 bases. CDR3 in DNA: TGCGCCAGCAGTGACGCTGCCGGGACAGACGAGCAGTACTTC. It is translated as CASSDAAGTDEQYF.

The rearrangement uses TRBV20-1 and TRBJ2-2, with D perhaps matching TRBD2 (5 bases). Trimming left V 3 bases short and J 4 bases short, with 12 bases between. Germline CDR1 is DFQATT and CDR2 is SNEGSKA (reference sequence). The CDR3 is made up of 14 amino acids. This chain's CDR3 is CSARTPGVTGELFF. CDR3 nucleotide sequence: TGCAGTGCTAGGACCCCCGGGGTCACCGGGGAGCTGTTTTTT.

The chain couples TRBV20-1 to TRBJ2-2; D remains ambiguous. V was clipped by 3 bases and J by 0 bases, with 11 bases between them. Germline V lookup: CDR1 DFQATT, CDR2 SNEGSKA (reference sequence). The CDR3 is 15 amino acids. CDR3: CSARSRSANTGELFF. The CDR3 bases are TGCAGTGCTAGGTCCAGGTCGGCGAACACCGGGGAGCTGTTTTTT.

This sequence joins TRBV7-2 and TRBJ2-6; D ambiguous. The CDR3 loop spans 15 amino acids. V was cut by 1 base and J by 3 bases, with 7 bases left in between. Germline-derived CDR1 and CDR2 are SGHTA and FQGNSA. The CDR3 bases are TGTGCCAGCAGCTTAGGAGTCGGTGGGGCCAACGTCCTGACTTTC. Its translation: CASSLGVGGANVLTF. Combining the CDR3 with reference TRBV7-2 and TRBJ2-6 gives the whole variable domain GAGVSQSPSNKVTEKGKDVELRCDPISGHTALYWYRQSLGQGLEFLIYFQGNSAPDKSGLPSDRFSAERTGGSVSTLTIQRTQQEDSAVYLCASSLGVGGANVLTFGAGSRLTVL.

Only a few counts were recorded for this clonotype. The chain has TRBV20-1 and TRBJ1-2; no reliable D call. The CDR3 extends over 11 amino acids. Per germline, CDR1 DFQATT and CDR2 SNEGSKA (reference sequence). Trimming pared 2 bases from V and 8 bases from J, leaving 9 bases between. The CDR3: CSARPPPGYTF. CDR3 bases: TGCAGTGCTAGACCCCCTCCGGGCTACACCTTC.

The genes are TRBV20-1 and TRBJ1-6, with TRBD1 as a possible D gene (5 bases). The ends were cut back, 6 bases at V and 5 bases at J, with 11 bases in the middle. This CDR3 has 13 amino acids. The germline V gene has CDR1 DFQATT and CDR2 SNEGSKA (reference sequence). The CDR3 is CSAKGQNNSPLHF. DNA of the CDR3: TGCAGTGCAAAGGGGCAGAATAATTCACCCCTCCACTTT.

This clonotype has just a few counts. The chain joins TRBV7-9 to TRBJ2-5; D gene ambiguous. CDR1 is SEHNR, CDR2 FQNEAQ, per germline (reference sequence). The V end was cut by 7 bases, the J end by 2 bases, with 11 bases between. The CDR3 totals 13 residues. DNA of the CDR3: TGTGCCAGCATCACCCACGCGCAAGAGACCCAGTACTTC. Translating gives CASITHAQETQYF. Variable domain in full (rest from reference TRBV7-9 and TRBJ2-5): DTGVSQNPRHKITKRGQNVTFRCDPISEHNRLYWYRQTLGQGPEFLTYFQNEAQLEKSRLLSDRFSAERPKGSFSTLEIQRTEQGDSAMYLCASITHAQETQYFGPGTRLLVL.

The chain combines TRBV29-1 with TRBJ2-7; D is perhaps TRBD1 (5 bases). The CDR3 has 14 amino acids. Germline V CDR1 and CDR2: SQVTM, ANQGSEA. Trimming cost V 4 bases and J 7 bases, with 20 bases left between them. The CDR3 DNA reads as TGCAGCGTTGGGGGTCCGACAGACTTGGGGGAGCAGTACTTC. As protein: CSVGGPTDLGEQYF.

J is TRBJ2-3 and V is TRBV7-9; no reliable D call. Trimming left V 4 bases short and J 7 bases short, with 15 bases between. The CDR3 loop spans 14 amino acids. Germline V gene lookup returns CDR1 SEHNR and CDR2 FQNEAQ (reference sequence). CDR3 coding DNA: TGTGCCAGCAGCTCCAGTCTCAGTCCAAATACGCAGTATTTT. This codes for CASSSSLSPNTQYF.

This clonotype was detected only a few times. The chain joins TRBV4-1 to TRBJ1-5; D is unclear. V was clipped by 4 bases and J by 0 bases, with 22 bases between them. CDR3 size: 19 residues. Germline V CDR1 and CDR2: MGHRA, YSYEKL. The CDR3 DNA reads as TGCGCCAGCAGCCGAGACTCCACCGCCCCCGAATATAGCAATCAGCCCCAGCATTTT. This sequence encodes CASSRDSTAPEYSNQPQHF.

This chain connects TRBV5-1 to TRBJ2-5, with a tentative D call TRBD1 (6 bases). The CDR3 length is 15 residues. With 5 bases removed from V and 3 bases from J, the gap between germline ends came to 17 bases. Germline V CDR1 and CDR2: SGHRS, YFSETQ. This CDR3 reads CASRSGGTGKETQYF. CDR3 nucleotides: TGCGCCAGCAGATCTGGAGGTACAGGGAAAGAGACCCAGTACTTC.

V is TRBV5-6 and J is TRBJ2-3, with D perhaps TRBD1 (5 bases). Germline values: CDR1 SGHDT, CDR2 YYEEEE. Between the trimmed V and J ends, which lost 0 bases and 2 bases, there was a span of 13 bases. The CDR3 runs 16 residues. CDR3 coding DNA: TGTGCCAGCAGCTTGGCTCAGGGCTCCCTCACAGATACGCAGTATTTT. Amino acids: CASSLAQGSLTDTQYF.

This clonotype was observed a handful of times. The junction departs from germline at one end; a sequencing error may be responsible. The rearrangement joins TRBV7-2 to TRBJ2-3; 11 bases fit TRBD2. In germline, CDR1 is SGHTA, CDR2 FQGNSA. The CDR3 length is 16 residues. The CDR3 loop reads CASTLGPSGRTDTQYF. CDR3 DNA: TGTGCCAGCACCTTAGGGCCTAGCGGGAGGACAGATACGCAGTATTTT. Full variable domain (remainder filled in from reference TRBV7-2 and TRBJ2-3): GAGVSQSPSNKVTEKGKDVELRCDPISGHTALYWYRQSLGQGLEFLIYFQGNSAPDKSGLPSDRFSAERTGGSVSTLTIQRTQQEDSAVYLCASTLGPSGRTDTQYFGPGTRLTVL.